This section outlines one T cell receptor beta chain sequence together with its context. This clonotype has at least ten counts. Its antigen remains unidentified. Base quality data are lacking; no much larger clone is found one base away. Unmatched junction bases come to 5, with V trimmed by 0 bases and J by 7 bases. Via the germline V gene (reference sequence), CDR1 is DFQATT and CDR2 SNEGSKA. From its cysteine to its phenylalanine, the CDR3 spans 15 amino acids. The only DNA kept is the CDR3, 45 bases in frame from the first base. The library came from 5' RACE. The sample was run on a NextSeq 500. In the TCR library protocol, unique molecular identifiers were attached to individual cDNA molecules to correct for PCR bias and sequencing error. TCR alpha and beta chains were both sequenced, and the abundances of alpha and beta sequences in each sample were closely correlated with each other. As for the original processing: Decombinator V4 was used to perform V gene, J gene and CDR3 annotation of TCR sequences. Expanded TCRs were defined as changing significantly between any two time points under a Poisson model with p below 0.0001. TCR abundances were normalised to the total number of TCRs sequenced per sample and expressed as counts per million. TRAV1-2 paired with TRAJ12, TRAJ20 or TRAJ33 defined MAIT TCRs, while TRAV10 paired with TRAJ18 defined iNKT TCRs. VDJdb, accessed 1 November 2021, was searched for CMV, EBV and SARS-CoV-2 annotated TCRs, excluding TCRs annotated for multiple antigens. Clones were called with MiXCR by TCRdb after fastp trimmed the public reads at Q25, and only in-frame beta chains were retained. Records with the same CDR3 protein are collapsed into one entry carrying the most frequent genes and DNA. The authors' filters were not applied to this entry. In all, the sample holds 100,000 to 150,000 distinct CDR3 sequences, and 15% of those were seen once. The ten largest clones add up to about a fifth of the sample.

The record originates from a study of early T cells in non-severe SARS-CoV-2 infection (dated by TCRdb to the early 2020s). About the investigation overall: TCR sequencing used bulk RNA from unsorted whole blood, so alpha and beta chains could not be paired.

This was a case-control study nested in a cohort of healthcare workers in London, UK, who had nasopharyngeal swab PCR tests and blood samples taken every week. Healthcare workers were enrolled in the week of the UK lockdown, from 23 to 31 March 2020, and were followed every week for up to roughly 15 weeks. Study-wide findings and limitations: VDJdb matching was skewed toward anti-spike CD8 responses, so virus-specific expansions were likely underestimated and private and CD4 specificities were missed.

The clonotype originates from an adult who was a healthcare worker with PCR-confirmed SARS-CoV-2 infection or an uninfected control (not recorded which). The sequence is built from TRBV20-1 and TRBJ2-1, and 11 junctional nucleotides match TRBD2. Sequenced input: whole blood. The CDR3 region: CSARDHSGGANEQFF. The nucleotides are TGCAGTGCTAGAGATCATAGCGGGGGGGCTAATGAGCAGTTCTTC.